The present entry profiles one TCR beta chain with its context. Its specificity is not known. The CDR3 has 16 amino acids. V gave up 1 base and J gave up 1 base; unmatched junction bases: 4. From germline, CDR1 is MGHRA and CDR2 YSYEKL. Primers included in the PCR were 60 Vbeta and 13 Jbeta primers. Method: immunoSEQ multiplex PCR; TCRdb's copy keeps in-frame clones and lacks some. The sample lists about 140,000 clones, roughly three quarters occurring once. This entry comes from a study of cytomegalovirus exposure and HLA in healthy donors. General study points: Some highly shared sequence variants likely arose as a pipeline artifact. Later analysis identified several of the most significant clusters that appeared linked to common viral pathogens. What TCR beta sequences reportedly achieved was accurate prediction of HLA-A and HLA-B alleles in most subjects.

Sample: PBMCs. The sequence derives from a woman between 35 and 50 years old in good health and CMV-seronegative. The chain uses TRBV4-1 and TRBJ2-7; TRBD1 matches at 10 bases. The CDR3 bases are TGCGCCAGCAGCCAAGGAGCGGGACAGGGGTCCTACGAGCAGTACTTC. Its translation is CASSQGAGQGSYEQYF.